This entry concerns a single T cell receptor (beta chain). Germline CDR1 is LNHNV and CDR2 is YYDKDF (reference sequence). This CDR3 spans 17 amino acids. Trimming removed 0 bases from V and 1 base from J; junction bases left unmatched: 7. This sample was included in a study of blood T cell repertoires in COVID-19. Data came from immunoSEQ multiplex PCR; TCRdb stores just in-frame clones and leaves some out. The table shows 50,000 to 65,000 clones, with roughly 90% occurring only once. This TCR was recovered from a man aged 50-60 years with active COVID-19. V and J are TRBV15 and TRBJ2-3, with 7 bases fitting TRBD2. Sequencing used peripheral blood. The CDR3 here is CATSRDGASGGTDTQYF. CDR3 bases: TGTGCCACCAGCAGAGATGGGGCTAGCGGTGGCACAGATACGCAGTATTTT.